The 7 T cell receptor beta chains below come from one sample, sequenced in a study of blood T cell repertoires in COVID-19. The method was immunoSEQ multiplex PCR; TCRdb's version includes in-frame clones alone and lacks a portion of them. The data show 100,000 to 150,000 clones, around 82% seen once. What was sequenced was peripheral blood. All receptors come from a woman aged 30 to 39 who had recovered from COVID-19.

The chain recombines TRBV12-5 with TRBJ2-4; D ambiguous. Germline CDR1 is LGHNT and CDR2 is FRNRAP. Trimming removed 4 bases at V and 0 bases at J, with 25 bases between. The CDR3 extends over 20 amino acids. As DNA, the CDR3 is TGTGCTAGTGGTTCGAATACCCGCTCCGGGTCCCTACTAGCCAAAAACATTCAGTACTTC. This sequence encodes CASGSNTRSGSLLAKNIQYF.

The chain uses TRBV6-5 and TRBJ1-2, with a weak D call TRBD1 (5 bases). Trimming stripped 11 bases from V and 7 bases from J, with 23 bases between. CDR3 length equals 14 residues. Germline CDR1 MNHEY, CDR2 SVGAGI. CDR3 protein: CAVAILISGFGYTF. For the CDR3, the DNA is TGTGCCGTAGCAATATTAATCTCAGGGTTTGGCTACACCTTC.

This clone was recorded only once. The chain carries TRBV27 and TRBJ2-1; maybe TRBD2 (6 bases). V was cut by 2 bases and J by 0 bases, with 8 bases left in between. This CDR3 has 15 residues. CDR1 is MNHEY, CDR2 SMNVEV, per germline (reference sequence). The CDR3 loop is CASSLAGRSYNEQFF. The DNA of the CDR3 is TGTGCCAGCAGTTTAGCGGGGCGCTCCTACAATGAGCAGTTCTTC.

The chain couples TRBV2 to TRBJ2-3; 8 nucleotides align to TRBD2. Germline V gene sequence: CDR1 SNHLY, CDR2 FYNNEI. Trimming took 3 bases from V and 1 from J; bases not matched to a gene: 3. CDR3 length: 15 residues. CDR3 residues: CASSEIAGRTDTQYF. The CDR3 DNA is TGTGCCAGCAGTGAGATAGCGGGACGCACAGATACGCAGTATTTT.

The chain couples TRBV29-1 to TRBJ1-1; TRBD1 aligns across 10 bases. Trimming took 7 bases from V and 5 from J; bases not matched to a gene: 7. CDR1 and CDR2 (germline): SQVTM, ANQGSEA. This CDR3 has 13 amino acids. Written as DNA, the CDR3 is TGCAGCGAAGGGACAGGGGAAGGAACTGAAGCTTTCTTT. Translation: CSEGTGEGTEAFF.

The chain combines TRBV10-1 with TRBJ1-1; D perhaps matches TRBD1 (6 bases). The CDR3 loop spans 13 amino acids. Germline CDR1 is WNHNN and CDR2 is SYGVQD (reference sequence). V lost 5 bases and J 6 bases, leaving 13 bases between the germline ends. The CDR3 region has the DNA TGCGCCAGCAGTAAGAGGGGGAGTCCTGAAGCTTTCTTT. It codes for CASSKRGSPEAFF.

The chain combines TRBV10-3 with TRBJ1-2; D possibly corresponds to TRBD1 (5 bases). The V and J ends lost 0 bases and 8 bases respectively, with 19 bases between them. The germline CDR1 and CDR2 sequences are ENHRY and SYGVKD. The CDR3 loop spans 16 amino acids. The CDR3 bases are TGTGCCATCAGTGAGTCGGTTCCAGTCCCAGGGCGGGGCTACACCTTC. It yields the protein CAISESVPVPGRGYTF.